This entry lists 24 T cell receptor beta chains sequenced from one sample in a study of T cells in Graves' hyperthyroidism and ophthalmopathy. Amplification yielded TCR beta CDR3 regions, with RNA transcripts as the source. A first-round RT-PCR of the TCR CDR3 used the HTBI primer set. TCRdb called the multiplex PCR reads again in MiXCR, with one record for every CDR3 protein. The profile shows more than 95,000 distinct CDR3 sequences, 45% to 50% of them singletons. Sequences were obtained from blood. The receptors originated from a man aged 35 to 55 with Graves' hyperthyroidism.

This clonotype showed up many times. The chain is built from TRBV5-6 and TRBJ1-2, with D maybe TRBD1 (6 bases). Germline V lookup: CDR1 SGHDT, CDR2 YYEEEE. This CDR3 contains 11 residues. Between the trimmed V and J ends, which lost 4 bases and 7 bases, there was a span of 8 bases. The CDR3 DNA sequence: TGTGCCAGCAGCACAGGGTTTGGCTACACCTTC. Encoded protein: CASSTGFGYTF.

The V and J genes are TRBV20-1 and TRBJ2-3, with 9 bases that match TRBD1. The CDR3 consists of 14 residues. Trimming took 5 bases from V and 11 from J; bases not matched to a gene: 14. CDR1 DFQATT and CDR2 SNEGSKA come from the germline V gene (reference sequence). CDR3 sequence reads: CSAVPGTGNNEQYF. CDR3 DNA sequence: TGCAGTGCTGTTCCCGGGACAGGGAACAATGAGCAGTATTTT.

Details on this clonotype: A read error is possible here, since a much larger clone lies one base away. This chain uses TRBV28 with TRBJ2-7; TRBD1 matches 8 bases. Germline values: CDR1 MDHEN, CDR2 SYDVKM. Trimming at V came to 6 bases and at J to 6 bases, leaving 10 bases not matched to a gene. CDR3 length: 14 amino acids. The CDR3 region is CASRVSQGAGEQYF. The CDR3 DNA sequence: TGTGCCAGCAGAGTGTCCCAGGGGGCAGGCGAGCAGTACTTC.

The chain employs TRBV24-1 and TRBJ2-1; either TRBD1 or TRBD2 may fit D (5 bases each). CDR1 is KGHDR and CDR2 is SFDVKD in the germline V gene. V lost 0 bases, J lost 3 bases, and 11 bases lay in between. The CDR3 spans 16 residues. The CDR3 DNA is TGTGCCACCAGTGATTTGGAGGGGACGGGCTACAATGAGCAGTTCTTC. It encodes CATSDLEGTGYNEQFF.

This clonotype was recorded a few times. At one end, the junction sequence differs from germline, possibly due to a read error. The chain couples TRBV2 to TRBJ1-1, with 10 bases that match TRBD1. This CDR3 comprises 17 residues. CDR1 and CDR2 (germline): SNHLY, FYNNEI. Written as DNA, the CDR3 is TGTGCCAGCAGCGAAGGGGACAGGGGTCGGAAGAACACTGAAGCTTTCTTT. It encodes CASSEGDRGRKNTEAFF.

This clonotype was counted at least ten times. V is TRBV7-2 and J is TRBJ2-5, with 13 bases that match TRBD2. Germline lookup yields CDR1 SGHTA and CDR2 FQGNSA. Trimming removed 5 bases from V and 6 bases from J; junction bases left unmatched: 12. CDR3 length: 17 amino acids. The CDR3 here is CASSPSPGLAGLQTQYF. The CDR3 DNA reads as TGTGCCAGCAGCCCATCCCCGGGACTAGCGGGGTTGCAGACCCAGTACTTC.

This clonotype has ten or more counts. V is TRBV7-6 and J is TRBJ2-1, with D perhaps TRBD2 (5 bases). V was shortened by 0 bases and J by 1 base, with 7 bases between the two germline ends. Germline lookup yields CDR1 SGHVS and CDR2 FNYEAQ. CDR3 length: 15 amino acids. The DNA of the CDR3 is TGTGCCAGCAGCTTAGCGGCGGGTTCCTACAATGAGCAGTTCTTC. Translated, it gives CASSLAAGSYNEQFF.

This clonotype has at least ten counts. The genes are TRBV4-3 and TRBJ2-7; D tentatively reads TRBD1 or TRBD2 (5 bases each). V lost 1 base and J 3 bases, leaving 13 bases between the germline ends. Germline assignment: CDR1 LGHNA and CDR2 YSLEER. The CDR3 covers 15 residues. For the CDR3, the DNA is TGCGCCAGCAGCCAAGTCCGGGACGGCAACTACGAGCAGTACTTC. Residues: CASSQVRDGNYEQYF.

Many counts were recorded for this clonotype. The rearrangement joins TRBV6-2 or TRBV6-3 to TRBJ2-7; the match to TRBD1 covers 7 bases. There are 12 residues in the CDR3. Germline trimming cut 6 bases from V and 6 bases from J; bases unmatched to any gene: 5. Germline CDR1 is MNHEY and CDR2 is SVGEGT. For the CDR3, the DNA is TGTGCCAGCAGGCACGACAGGGTCGAGCAGTACTTC. Its protein is CASRHDRVEQYF.

This clonotype was seen many times. The rearrangement uses TRBV7-2 and TRBJ1-2; no reliable D call. The V and J ends lost 2 bases and 2 bases respectively, with 9 bases between them. This CDR3 region has 14 residues. Germline assignment: CDR1 SGHTA and CDR2 FQGNSA. CDR3 DNA: TGTGCCAGCAGCTTAATGACGGTGAACTATGGCTACACCTTC. This sequence encodes CASSLMTVNYGYTF. The whole variable domain, filled in from reference TRBV7-2 and TRBJ1-2, reads GAGVSQSPSNKVTEKGKDVELRCDPISGHTALYWYRQSLGQGLEFLIYFQGNSAPDKSGLPSDRFSAERTGGSVSTLTIQRTQQEDSAVYLCASSLMTVNYGYTFGSGTRLTVV.

CDR3 region: CASSSGERDTQYF. CDR3 DNA: TGTGCCAGCAGTTCAGGTGAAAGGGATACGCAGTACTTC. The rearrangement joins TRBV12-3 or TRBV12-4 to TRBJ2-5; D remains unclear. Between the trimmed V and J ends, which lost 4 bases and 11 bases, there was a span of 17 bases. CDR3 length: 13 residues.

The table lists this clonotype with a few counts. It may be a read error: a sequence one base away is much more abundant. The rearrangement links TRBV5-4 to TRBJ2-7; 10 bases are shared with TRBD2. Germline-derived CDR1 and CDR2 are SGHNT and YYREEE (reference sequence). CDR3 size: 15 residues. CDR3 sequence: CAGSYLAGDSYEQYF. The CDR3 DNA reads as TGTGCCGGCAGCTACCTAGCGGGAGATTCCTACGAGCAGTACTTC.

This clonotype was seen many times. The rearrangement joins TRBV20-1 to TRBJ2-1, with D perhaps matching TRBD2 (5 bases). The CDR3 is 15 amino acids. The germline V gene encodes CDR1 DFQATT and CDR2 SNEGSKA (reference sequence). V was trimmed by 3 bases and J by 8 bases, leaving 20 bases between them. The CDR3 DNA reads TGCAGTGCTAGTATTGTGGTTCTAGCCGCGGATGAGCAGTTCTTC. Protein product: CSASIVVLAADEQFF.

The sample holds a few counts of this clonotype. This rearrangement joins TRBV24-1 to TRBJ2-1, with a possible D match to TRBD2 (5 bases). The CDR3 runs to 19 residues. Germline-derived CDR1 and CDR2 are KGHDR and SFDVKD. The V end lost 11 bases, the J end lost 0 bases, and 28 bases lay between the germline ends. The CDR3 here is CASSTLLVGGLGSYNEQFF. The DNA for the CDR3 is TGTGCCAGCAGCACGCTACTAGTTGGCGGTTTAGGCTCCTACAATGAGCAGTTCTTC.

This clonotype has a count of ten or more. This chain uses TRBV19 with TRBJ1-1; a possible D gene is TRBD1 (6 bases). CDR1 is LNHDA, CDR2 SQIVND, per germline (reference sequence). The CDR3 is made up of 14 amino acids. Trimming took off 7 bases at V and 1 base at J, with 13 bases between the two ends. CDR3 coding DNA: TGTGCCAGTACCCTGACAGGCAAGAACACTGAAGCTTTCTTT. This sequence encodes CASTLTGKNTEAFF.

The chain combines TRBV7-8 with TRBJ2-5; 14 positions agree with TRBD2. CDR1 is SGHVS, CDR2 FQNEAQ, per germline. V lost 4 bases and J lost 9; bases outside the gene matches: 10. CDR3 length: 16 amino acids. The CDR3 sequence is CASSSEVVTSGGAQYF. The CDR3 DNA reads as TGTGCCAGCAGCTCCGAGGTGGTGACTAGCGGGGGGGCCCAGTACTTC.

In this sample, this clonotype turned up many times. The genes are TRBV5-1 and TRBJ2-7, with D uncertain. CDR1 and CDR2 from the germline V gene are SGHRS and YFSETQ. The CDR3 has 15 residues. V lost 0 bases, J lost 0 bases, and 10 bases lay in between. This CDR3 is CASSLEPATSYEQYF. The CDR3 nucleotides are TGCGCCAGCAGCTTGGAGCCGGCAACCTCCTACGAGCAGTACTTC.

This clonotype was picked up many times. This chain links TRBV11-2 with TRBJ2-3; TRBD2 matches at 15 bases. There are 17 residues in the CDR3. Germline-derived CDR1 and CDR2 are SGHAT and FQNNGV. J gave up 2 bases and V 5 bases, and 5 bases lay outside the gene matches. CDR3 loop: CASSLGLAGGPTDTQYF. The CDR3 DNA reads TGTGCCAGCAGCCTAGGACTAGCGGGAGGGCCCACAGATACGCAGTATTTT.

This clonotype has a count of ten or more. The chain carries TRBV5-1 and TRBJ2-3; 10 nucleotides line up with TRBD2. The trim removed 5 bases at V and 5 bases at J, leaving 8 bases unmatched. Germline V gene sequence: CDR1 SGHRS, CDR2 YFSETQ. The CDR3 has 15 residues. CDR3 DNA: TGCGCCAGCAGGCTAGCGGGGGCCAGAAGAGATACGCAGTATTTT. Translating it yields CASRLAGARRDTQYF.

This chain connects TRBV19 to TRBJ1-4, with D perhaps TRBD1 (5 bases). CDR1 and CDR2 (germline): LNHDA, SQIVND (reference sequence). The CDR3 loop spans 12 amino acids. V was clipped by 5 bases and J by 11 bases, with 12 bases between them. CDR3 DNA sequence: TGTGCCAGTAGTCCCGGGACGTCGAAACTGTTTTTT. Protein: CASSPGTSKLFF.

There are many counts of this clonotype. The J gene is TRBJ2-3, the V gene TRBV13, with 11 bases fitting TRBD2. CDR3 size: 16 residues. Germline V gene sequence: CDR1 PRHDT, CDR2 FYEKMQ (reference sequence). With V trimmed by 4 bases and J by 5 bases, 8 bases remained unmatched. CDR3 DNA: TGTGCCAGCAGCTCGTCGACTAGCGGGGTTCTAGATACGCAGTATTTT. The encoded protein is CASSSSTSGVLDTQYF.

This chain links TRBV2 with TRBJ1-3; no reliable D call. The CDR3 totals 12 residues. Looked up from germline, CDR1 is SNHLY and CDR2 is FYNNEI. Trimming took 6 bases from V and 7 from J, leaving 10 bases between them. The chain's CDR3 is CASRLAGNTIYF. CDR3 in DNA: TGTGCCAGCAGGCTAGCGGGGAACACCATATATTTT.

In this sample, this clonotype turned up a few times. Being one base from a much bigger clone, this may be a read error. This chain joins TRBV5-6 and TRBJ2-5, with D perhaps matching TRBD1 (6 bases). The V end was cut by 7 bases, the J end by 4 bases, with 14 bases between. The CDR3 length is 13 residues. Germline CDR1 SGHDT, CDR2 YYEEEE. For the CDR3, the DNA is TGTGCCAGCGCCTTGGGGGCTGGAGAGACCCAGTACTTC. Protein sequence: CASALGAGETQYF. Using reference TRBV5-6 and TRBJ2-5 for the parts outside the CDR3, the full variable domain is DAGVTQSPTHLIKTRGQQVTLRCSPKSGHDTVSWYQQALGQGPQFIFQYYEEEERQRGNFPDRFSGHQFPNYSSELNVNALLLGDSALYLCASALGAGETQYFGPGTRLLVL.

This clonotype was seen many times. The V call is TRBV4-2, the J call TRBJ2-1; 7 bases match TRBD2. Unmatched junction bases numbered 5, after V lost 0 bases and J lost 3 bases. There are 16 residues in the CDR3. Germline CDR1 and CDR2: LGHNA and YNFKEQ. This CDR3 is CASSQDTSGNYNEQFF. CDR3 sequence (DNA): TGTGCCAGCAGCCAAGACACCAGCGGGAACTACAATGAGCAGTTCTTC.